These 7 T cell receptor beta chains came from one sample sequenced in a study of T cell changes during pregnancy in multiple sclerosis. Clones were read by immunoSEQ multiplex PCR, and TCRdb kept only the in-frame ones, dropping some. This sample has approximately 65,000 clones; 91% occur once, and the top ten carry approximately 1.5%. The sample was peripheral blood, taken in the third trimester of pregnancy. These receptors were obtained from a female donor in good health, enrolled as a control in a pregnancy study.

The CDR3 coding sequence is TGTGCCAGCAGCTTCTCTGGACAGGAAGCTTTCTTT. It codes for CASSFSGQEAFF. The chain joins TRBV7-3 to TRBJ1-1, with D maybe TRBD1 (6 bases). In germline, CDR1 is SGHTA, CDR2 FQGTGA. Trimming removed 3 bases at V and 8 bases at J, with 10 bases between. The CDR3 has 12 residues.

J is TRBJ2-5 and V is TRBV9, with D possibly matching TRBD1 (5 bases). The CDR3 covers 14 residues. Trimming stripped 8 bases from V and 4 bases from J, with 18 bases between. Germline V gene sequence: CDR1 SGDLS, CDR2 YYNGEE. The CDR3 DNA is TGTGCCAGTCTCCCCCCGCGACAGTTAGAGACCCAGTACTTC. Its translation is CASLPPRQLETQYF.

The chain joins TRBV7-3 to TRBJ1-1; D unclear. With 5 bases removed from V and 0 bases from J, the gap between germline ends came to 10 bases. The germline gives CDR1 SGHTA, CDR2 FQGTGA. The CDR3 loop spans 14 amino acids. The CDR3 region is CASSPGRLNTEAFF. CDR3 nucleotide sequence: TGTGCCAGCAGCCCAGGTAGACTGAACACTGAAGCTTTCTTT. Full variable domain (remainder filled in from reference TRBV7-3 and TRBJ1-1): GAGVSQTPSNKVTEKGKYVELRCDPISGHTALYWYRQSLGQGPEFLIYFQGTGAADDSGLPNDRFFAVRPEGSVSTLKIQRTERGDSAVYLCASSPGRLNTEAFFGQGTRLTVV.

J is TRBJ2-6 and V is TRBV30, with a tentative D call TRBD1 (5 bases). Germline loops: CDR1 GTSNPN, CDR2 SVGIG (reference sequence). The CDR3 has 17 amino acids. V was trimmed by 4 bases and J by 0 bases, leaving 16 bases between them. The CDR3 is CAWTLKGQTSGANVLTF. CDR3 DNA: TGTGCCTGGACTCTGAAGGGGCAGACCTCTGGGGCCAACGTCCTGACTTTC.

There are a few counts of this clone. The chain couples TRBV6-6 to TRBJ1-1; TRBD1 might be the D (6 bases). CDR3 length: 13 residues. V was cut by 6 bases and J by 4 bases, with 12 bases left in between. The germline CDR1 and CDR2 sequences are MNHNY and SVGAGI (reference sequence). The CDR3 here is CASSIDRTTEAFF. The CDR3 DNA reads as TGTGCCAGCAGCATCGACAGGACCACTGAAGCTTTCTTT.

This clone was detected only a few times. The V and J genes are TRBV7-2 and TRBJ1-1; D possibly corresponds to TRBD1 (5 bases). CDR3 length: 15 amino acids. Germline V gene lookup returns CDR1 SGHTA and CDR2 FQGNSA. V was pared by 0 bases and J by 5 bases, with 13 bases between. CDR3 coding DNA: TGTGCCAGCAGCTTAGCGGTTAGGGGTGGGACTGAAGCTTTCTTT. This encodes CASSLAVRGGTEAFF.

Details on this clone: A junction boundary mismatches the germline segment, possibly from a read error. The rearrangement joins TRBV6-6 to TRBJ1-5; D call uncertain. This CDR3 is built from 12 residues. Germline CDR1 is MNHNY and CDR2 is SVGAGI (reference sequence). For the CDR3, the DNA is TGTACCAGCTCGGGTGTTTGGCAGCCCCAGCATTTT. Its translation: CTSSGVWQPQHF.